This T cell receptor (beta chain) emerged from a study of T cell repertoires in cytomegalovirus infection. Study-wide background: Public TCR beta signatures indicated both CMV infection and matching HLA type. Study-wide points: CMV-specific HLA-C-restricted TCR beta clonotypes dominated the ex vivo response.

The CDR3 length is 13 residues. Germline V gene sequence: CDR1 MDHEN, CDR2 SYDVKM. Deletions cut 5 bases from V and 7 bases from J, with 12 bases between. TCRdb redid the calling of the reads with MiXCR, one entry per CDR3 protein. This sample yields approximately 150,000 distinct CDR3 sequences, of which less than 25% are seen a single time; under 30% belongs to the top ten. This clonotype was counted between two and nine times. Its antigen is currently unknown. This chain links TRBV28 with TRBJ2-4, with a possible D match to TRBD1 (5 bases). The clonotype comes from a human donor in good health (CMV status not recorded). Some clones in this sample may be carry-over from other donors' samples. The sequencing used CD8+ T cells from cultured PBMCs, collected from culture after CMV antigen stimulation. CDR3 coding DNA: TGTGCCAGCAGTGGAAGGGCAGGGAACATTCAGTACTTC. Its protein product is CASSGRAGNIQYF.